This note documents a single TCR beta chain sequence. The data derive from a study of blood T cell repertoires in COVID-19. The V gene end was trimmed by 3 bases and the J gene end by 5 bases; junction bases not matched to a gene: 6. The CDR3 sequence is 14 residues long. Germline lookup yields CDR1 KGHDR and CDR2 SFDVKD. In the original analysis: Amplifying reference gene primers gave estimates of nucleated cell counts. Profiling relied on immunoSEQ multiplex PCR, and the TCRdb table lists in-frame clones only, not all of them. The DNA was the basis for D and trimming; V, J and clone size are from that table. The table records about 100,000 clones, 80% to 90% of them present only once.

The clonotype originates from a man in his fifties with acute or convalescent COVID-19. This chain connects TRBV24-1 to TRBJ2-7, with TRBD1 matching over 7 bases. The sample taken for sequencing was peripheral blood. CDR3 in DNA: TGTGCCACCAGTGATACTTCGACAGGGAACGAGCAGTACTTC. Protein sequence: CATSDTSTGNEQYF.